This T cell receptor beta chain appears in the sequencing data of a study of blood T cell repertoires in COVID-19. The repertoire was sequenced with immunoSEQ multiplex PCR; TCRdb's copy has only in-frame clones and lacks some. The top ten clones hold around a tenth of a sample with over 200,000 clones, approximately 90% of them seen once. There are 18 residues in the CDR3. With V trimmed by 8 bases and J by 3 bases, 17 bases remained unmatched. Germline lookup yields CDR1 MNHEY and CDR2 SMNVEV (reference sequence). V is TRBV27 and J is TRBJ2-3, with 10 positions matching TRBD2. This TCR came from a man aged 50-60 years with COVID-19, enrolled during active disease. Sequences were obtained from peripheral blood. This CDR3 reads CASAGDGLAGAGTDTQYF. The DNA for the CDR3 is TGTGCCAGCGCGGGCGATGGCCTAGCGGGAGCTGGGACAGATACGCAGTATTTT.